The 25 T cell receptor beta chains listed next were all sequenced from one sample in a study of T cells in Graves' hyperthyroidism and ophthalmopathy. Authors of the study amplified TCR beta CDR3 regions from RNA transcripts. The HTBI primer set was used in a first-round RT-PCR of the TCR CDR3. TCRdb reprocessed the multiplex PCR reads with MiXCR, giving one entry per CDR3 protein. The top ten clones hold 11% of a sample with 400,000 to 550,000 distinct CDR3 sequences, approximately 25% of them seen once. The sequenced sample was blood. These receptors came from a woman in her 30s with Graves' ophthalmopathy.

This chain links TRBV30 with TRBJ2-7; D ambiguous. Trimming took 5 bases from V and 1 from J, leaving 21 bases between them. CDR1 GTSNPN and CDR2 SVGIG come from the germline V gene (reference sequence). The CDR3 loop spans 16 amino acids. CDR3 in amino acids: CAWAHPSILSSYEQYF. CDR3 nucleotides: TGTGCCTGGGCTCACCCCTCTATCTTGAGTTCCTACGAGCAGTACTTC.

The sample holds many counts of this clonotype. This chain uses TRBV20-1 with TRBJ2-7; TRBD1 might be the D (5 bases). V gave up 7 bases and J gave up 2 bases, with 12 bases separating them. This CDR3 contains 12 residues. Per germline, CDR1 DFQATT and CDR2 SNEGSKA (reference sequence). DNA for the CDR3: TGCAGTGGTAATGACAGAACCTACGAGCAGTACTTC. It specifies CSGNDRTYEQYF.

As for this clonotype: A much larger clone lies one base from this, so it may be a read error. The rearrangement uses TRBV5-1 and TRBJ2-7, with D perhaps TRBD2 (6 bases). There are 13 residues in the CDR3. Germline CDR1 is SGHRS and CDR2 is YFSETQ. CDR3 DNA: TGCGTCAGCAAGGTATCGGGGGCCTACGAGCAGTACTTC. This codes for CVSKVSGAYEQYF.

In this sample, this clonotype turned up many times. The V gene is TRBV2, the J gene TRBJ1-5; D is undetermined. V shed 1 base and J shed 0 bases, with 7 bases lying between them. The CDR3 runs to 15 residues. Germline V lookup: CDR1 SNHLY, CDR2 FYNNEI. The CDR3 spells CASSEGVFSNQPQHF. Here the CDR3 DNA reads TGTGCCAGCAGTGAAGGAGTGTTTAGCAATCAGCCCCAGCATTTT.

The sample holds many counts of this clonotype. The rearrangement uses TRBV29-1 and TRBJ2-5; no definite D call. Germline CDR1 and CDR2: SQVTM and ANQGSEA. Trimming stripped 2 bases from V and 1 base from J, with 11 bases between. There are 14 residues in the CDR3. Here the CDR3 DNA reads TGCAGCGTTGAAATAGGGTCTAGCCAAGAGACCCAGTACTTC. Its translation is CSVEIGSSQETQYF.

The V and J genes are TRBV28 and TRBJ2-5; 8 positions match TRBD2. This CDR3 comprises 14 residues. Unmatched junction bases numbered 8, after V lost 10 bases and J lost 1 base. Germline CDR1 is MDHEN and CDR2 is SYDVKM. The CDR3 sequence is CATYGGAPQETQYF. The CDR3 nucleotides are TGTGCCACCTACGGGGGGGCACCCCAAGAGACCCAGTACTTC.

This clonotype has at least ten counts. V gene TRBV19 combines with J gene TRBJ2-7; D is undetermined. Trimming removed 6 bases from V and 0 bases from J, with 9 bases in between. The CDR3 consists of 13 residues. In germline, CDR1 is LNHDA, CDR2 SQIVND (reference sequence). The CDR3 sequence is CASRYANSYEQYF. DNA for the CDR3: TGTGCCAGTAGATACGCTAACTCCTACGAGCAGTACTTC.

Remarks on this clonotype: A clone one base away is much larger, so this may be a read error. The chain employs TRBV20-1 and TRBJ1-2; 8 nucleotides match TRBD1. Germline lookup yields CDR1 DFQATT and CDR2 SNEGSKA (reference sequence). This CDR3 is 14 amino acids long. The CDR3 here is CCARDSGGNYGYTF. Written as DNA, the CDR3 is TGCTGTGCTAGAGATTCAGGGGGCAACTATGGCTACACCTTC.

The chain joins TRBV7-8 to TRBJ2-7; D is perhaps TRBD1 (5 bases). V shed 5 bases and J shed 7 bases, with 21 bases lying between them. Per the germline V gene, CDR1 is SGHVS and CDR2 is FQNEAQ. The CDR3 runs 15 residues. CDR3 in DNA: TGTGCCAGCAGCAAAACCAGGATAGGCACAGGTGAGCAGTACTTC. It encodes CASSKTRIGTGEQYF.

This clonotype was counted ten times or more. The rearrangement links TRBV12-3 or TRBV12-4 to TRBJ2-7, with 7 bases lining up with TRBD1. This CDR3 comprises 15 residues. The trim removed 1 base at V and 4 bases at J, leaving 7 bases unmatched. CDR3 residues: CASSLGQGWWYEQYF. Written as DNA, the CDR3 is TGTGCCAGCAGTTTAGGACAGGGTTGGTGGTACGAGCAGTACTTC.

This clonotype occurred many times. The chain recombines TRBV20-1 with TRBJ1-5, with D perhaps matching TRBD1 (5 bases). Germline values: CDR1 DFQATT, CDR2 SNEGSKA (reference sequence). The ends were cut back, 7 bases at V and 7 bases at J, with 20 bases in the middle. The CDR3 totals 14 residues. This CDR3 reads CSGGVGTSRQPQHF. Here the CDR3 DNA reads TGCAGTGGAGGGGTGGGGACCTCCAGGCAGCCCCAGCATTTT.

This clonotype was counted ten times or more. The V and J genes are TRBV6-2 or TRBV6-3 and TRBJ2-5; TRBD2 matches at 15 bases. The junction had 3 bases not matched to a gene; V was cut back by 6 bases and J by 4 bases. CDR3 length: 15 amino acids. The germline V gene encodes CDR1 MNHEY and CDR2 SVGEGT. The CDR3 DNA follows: TGTGCCAGCAGACCGGGACTAGCGGGGGGAGAGACCCAGTACTTC. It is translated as CASRPGLAGGETQYF.

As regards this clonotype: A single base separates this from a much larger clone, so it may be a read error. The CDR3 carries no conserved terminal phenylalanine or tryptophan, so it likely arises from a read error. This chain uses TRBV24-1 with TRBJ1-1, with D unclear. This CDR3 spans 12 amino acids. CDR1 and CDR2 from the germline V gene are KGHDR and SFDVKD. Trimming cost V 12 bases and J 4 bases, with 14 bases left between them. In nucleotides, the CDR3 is TGTGCCCCAAACAGCCGATTCACTGAAGCTTTCGTT. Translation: CAPNSRFTEAFV.

Here the CDR3 DNA reads TGCAGTGCAAATCCCTCCGGGACAGGAATCTACGAGCAGTACTTC. Residues: CSANPSGTGIYEQYF. V gene TRBV20-1 combines with J gene TRBJ2-7; 8 nucleotides line up with TRBD1. This CDR3 is built from 15 residues. J was trimmed by 3 bases and V by 6 bases; bases with no gene match: 13. The germline gives CDR1 DFQATT, CDR2 SNEGSKA (reference sequence).

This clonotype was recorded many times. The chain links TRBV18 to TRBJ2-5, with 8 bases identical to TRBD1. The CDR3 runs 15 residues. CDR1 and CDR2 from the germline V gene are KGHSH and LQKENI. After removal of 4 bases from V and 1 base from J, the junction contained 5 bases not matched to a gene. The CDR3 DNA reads TGTGCCAGCTCACTCCAGGGGGCTCTCCAAGAGACCCAGTACTTC. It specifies CASSLQGALQETQYF.

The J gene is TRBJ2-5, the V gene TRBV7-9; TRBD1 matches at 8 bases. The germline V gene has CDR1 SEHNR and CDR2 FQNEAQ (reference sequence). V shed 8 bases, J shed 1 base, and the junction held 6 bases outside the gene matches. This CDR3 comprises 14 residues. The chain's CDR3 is CASFRQGSQETQYF. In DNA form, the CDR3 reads TGTGCCAGCTTTCGACAGGGGTCCCAAGAGACCCAGTACTTC.

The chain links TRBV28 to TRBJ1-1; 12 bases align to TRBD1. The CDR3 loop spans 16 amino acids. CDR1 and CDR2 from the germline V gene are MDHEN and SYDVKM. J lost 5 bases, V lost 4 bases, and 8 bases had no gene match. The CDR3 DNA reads TGTGCCAGCAGTTCCGGGACAGGGGGCCCTCGTACTGAAGCTTTCTTT. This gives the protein CASSSGTGGPRTEAFF.

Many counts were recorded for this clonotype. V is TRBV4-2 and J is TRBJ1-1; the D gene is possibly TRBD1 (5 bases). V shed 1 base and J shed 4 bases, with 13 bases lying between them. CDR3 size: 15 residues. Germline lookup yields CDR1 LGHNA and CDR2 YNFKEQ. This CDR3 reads CASSQAEGEGTEAFF. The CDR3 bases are TGTGCCAGCAGCCAAGCGGAAGGGGAGGGCACTGAAGCTTTCTTT.

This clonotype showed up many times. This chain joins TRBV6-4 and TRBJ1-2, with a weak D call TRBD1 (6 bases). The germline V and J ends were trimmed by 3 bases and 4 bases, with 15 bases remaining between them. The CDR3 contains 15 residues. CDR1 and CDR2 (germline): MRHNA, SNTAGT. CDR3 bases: TGTGCCAGCAGTGATGGGAGTTGGGGGCCCTATGGCTACACCTTC. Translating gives CASSDGSWGPYGYTF.

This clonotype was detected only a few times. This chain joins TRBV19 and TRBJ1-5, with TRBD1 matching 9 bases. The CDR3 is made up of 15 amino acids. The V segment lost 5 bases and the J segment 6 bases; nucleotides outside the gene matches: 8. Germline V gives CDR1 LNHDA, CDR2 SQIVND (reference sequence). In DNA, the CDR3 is TGTGCCAGTAGTTCCGGGACAGGGCAGGTTCAGCCCCAGCATTTT. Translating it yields CASSSGTGQVQPQHF.

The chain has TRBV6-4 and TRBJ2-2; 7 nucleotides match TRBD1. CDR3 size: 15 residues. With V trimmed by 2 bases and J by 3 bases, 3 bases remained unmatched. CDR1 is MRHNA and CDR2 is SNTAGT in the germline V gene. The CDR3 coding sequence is TGTGCCAGCAGTGACGGGCAGGGGGACACCGGGGAGCTGTTTTTT. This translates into CASSDGQGDTGELFF.

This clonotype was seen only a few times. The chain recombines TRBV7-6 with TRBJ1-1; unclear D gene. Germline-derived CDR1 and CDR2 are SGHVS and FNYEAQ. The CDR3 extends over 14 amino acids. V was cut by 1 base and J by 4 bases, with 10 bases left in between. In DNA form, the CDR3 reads TGTGCCAGCAGCTTAGGGTTTGGCGTCACTGAAGCTTTCTTT. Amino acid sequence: CASSLGFGVTEAFF.

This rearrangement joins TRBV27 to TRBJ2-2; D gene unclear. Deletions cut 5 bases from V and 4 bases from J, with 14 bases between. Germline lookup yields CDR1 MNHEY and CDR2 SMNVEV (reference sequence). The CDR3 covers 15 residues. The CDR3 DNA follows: TGTGCCAGCAGTCGCTACTACCAACTCACCGGGGAGCTGTTTTTT. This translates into CASSRYYQLTGELFF.

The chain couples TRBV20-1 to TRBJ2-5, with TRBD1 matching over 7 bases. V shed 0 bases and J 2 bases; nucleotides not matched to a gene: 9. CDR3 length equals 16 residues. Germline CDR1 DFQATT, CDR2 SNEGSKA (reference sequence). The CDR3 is CSARDNRGWEQETQYF. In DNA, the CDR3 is TGCAGTGCTAGAGACAACAGGGGCTGGGAGCAAGAGACCCAGTACTTC.

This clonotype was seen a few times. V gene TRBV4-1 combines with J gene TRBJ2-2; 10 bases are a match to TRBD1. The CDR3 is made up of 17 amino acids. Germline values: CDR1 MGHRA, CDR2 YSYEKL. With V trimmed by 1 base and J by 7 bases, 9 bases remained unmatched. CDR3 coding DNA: TGCGCCAGCAGCCAAGGAGGGACAGGGGTTTTTGGCGGGGAGCTGTTTTTT. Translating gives CASSQGGTGVFGGELFF.